These T cell receptor beta chains were read from a single sample in a study of blood T cell repertoires in COVID-19. Some clones are missing from TCRdb's copy, which holds only in-frame ones; the method was immunoSEQ multiplex PCR. The sample consists of 50,000 to 60,000 clones, 85% to 90% of them appearing once. The sequenced sample was peripheral blood. Receptors were obtained from a man aged 60-69 years with active COVID-19. Both conserved end residues are part of each CDR3. A D gene is named only where the DNA matches it firmly. Rows give clone size only sometimes, using once, few, many, or a class for an expanded clone.

V,size,J,D,CDR3,DNA
TRBV6-5,NA,TRBJ2-1,NA,CASNRADYNEQFF,TGTGCCAGCAACAGAGCCGATTACAATGAGCAGTTCTTC
TRBV29-1,NA,TRBJ1-5,NA,CSVGTSDSNQPQHF,TGCAGCGTTGGGACAAGCGATAGCAATCAGCCCCAGCATTTT
TRBV19,NA,TRBJ2-1,NA,CASSRTSSYNEQFF,TGTGCCAGTAGTAGGACAAGCTCCTACAATGAGCAGTTCTTC
TRBV7-8,NA,TRBJ2-7,TRBD1,CASSLFGRQGAGEQYF,TGTGCCAGCAGCTTGTTTGGACGCCAGGGGGCTGGGGAGCAGTACTTC
TRBV2,many,TRBJ2-2,TRBD2,CASSEGLAGGSAGELFF,TGTGCCAGCAGTGAGGGACTAGCGGGAGGGTCCGCCGGGGAGCTGTTTTTT
TRBV18,NA,TRBJ2-1,NA,CASSPSPRAGNINNEQFF,TGTGCCAGCTCACCATCCCCCAGGGCGGGGAATATCAACAATGAGCAGTTCTTC
TRBV24-1,NA,TRBJ2-1,TRBD2,CATSGGTSGSNEQFF,TGTGCCACCAGTGGGGGCACTAGCGGGAGCAATGAGCAGTTCTTC
TRBV7-3,NA,TRBJ2-3,NA,CASSLIGGSADTQYF,TGTGCCAGCAGCTTAATTGGAGGGAGCGCAGATACGCAGTATTTT
TRBV18,NA,TRBJ1-1,TRBD1,CASSRTGVRTEAFF,TGTGCCAGCTCGCGAACAGGGGTCCGCACTGAAGCTTTCTTT
TRBV27,NA,TRBJ2-1,TRBD2,CASSSGASGYYNEQFF,TGTGCCAGCAGCTCCGGGGCTAGCGGATACTACAATGAGCAGTTCTTC
TRBV11-1,NA,TRBJ1-1,TRBD1,CASSSRQGKAEAFF,TGTGCCAGCAGCTCCCGACAGGGGAAGGCTGAAGCTTTCTTT
TRBV3-1/TRBV3-2,NA,TRBJ2-2,TRBD2,CASSQAGTSGRAAGELFF,TGTGCCAGCAGCCAAGCCGGGACTAGCGGGAGGGCGGCCGGGGAGCTGTTTTTT
TRBV7-6,NA,TRBJ2-2,TRBD1,CASSWDRNTGELFF,TGTGCCAGCAGCTGGGACAGAAACACCGGGGAGCTGTTTTTT
TRBV11-3,NA,TRBJ2-1,TRBD2,CASSSVAGSYNEQFF,TGTGCCAGCAGCTCGGTAGCGGGATCCTACAATGAGCAGTTCTTC
TRBV27,NA,TRBJ2-7,NA,CASSLAQGSYEQYF,TGTGCCAGCAGTTTAGCTCAAGGGAGCTACGAGCAGTACTTC